This T cell receptor beta chain was identified during a study of blood T cell repertoires in COVID-19. CDR3 length: 14 residues. The V gene lost 2 bases and the J gene lost 0 bases, with 7 bases spanning the gap. CDR1 and CDR2 from the germline V gene are SNHLY and FYNNEI. Measured with immunoSEQ multiplex PCR; TCRdb has only the in-frame clones, and not every one. Of 200,000 to 250,000 clones in the sample, roughly nine tenths were seen once. The source of this sequence is a man between 35 and 55 years old with active or convalescent COVID-19. What was sequenced was peripheral blood. The gene calls are TRBV2 and TRBJ1-1, with unresolved D. DNA of the CDR3: TGTGCCAGCAGTGAATGGCAGATGAACACTGAAGCTTTCTTT. Its protein is CASSEWQMNTEAFF.